The present TCR beta chain was sequenced within a study of metastatic and nonmetastatic thyroid tumors. By its share, this clone is medium-sized. Its antigen is still unknown. Treatment of any kind had been given to no patient before thyroid surgery. TCRdb reprocessed the PCR reads using MiXCR. The sample shows tens of thousands of clones, less than 60% of them seen only once. Whole-study findings and limits: Patients with malignant thyroid tumors reportedly had significantly higher TCR beta diversity than those with benign nodules, in blood and tumor.

This TCR was sampled from a male donor with papillary thyroid cancer or a benign thyroid nodule (not recorded which). Some clones in this sample may be carry-over from other donors' samples. The material sequenced was tumor tissue.

The CDR3 sequence is CASSEGGRANVLTF. The DNA for the CDR3 is TGTGCCAGCAGTGAAGGGGGTAGGGCCAACGTCCTGACTTTC. The gene calls are TRBV6-1 and TRBJ2-6; D not resolved. Germline V gives CDR1 MNHNS, CDR2 SASEGT. Trimming pared 1 base from V and 5 bases from J, leaving 6 bases between. The CDR3 has 14 amino acids.